This is a list of T cell receptor beta chains from one sample in a study of beta chain features in type 1 diabetes. Sequenced by immunoSEQ multiplex PCR; TCRdb stores in-frame clones only, minus some. The profile shows around 450,000 clones, about an eighth of them singletons. The specimen was naive CD4+ T cells from blood. The receptors were gathered from a woman aged 18-35 years in good health. Both conserved end residues are part of each CDR3. Each record gives: CDR3 protein, J gene, V gene.

CASSSPGKNTYGYTF TRBJ1-2 TRBV7-2
CASSQGLLAGVAKNIQYF TRBJ2-4 TRBV4-1
CASSVVRGGNEQFF TRBJ2-1 TRBV9
CASSLSTNYGYTF TRBJ1-2 TRBV7-9
CASSKTGYNEQFF TRBJ2-1 TRBV7-2
CASSPRDRMNTEAFF TRBJ1-1 TRBV11-3
CASSFSRGNIQYF TRBJ2-4 TRBV7-2
CAWREWGPITGELFF TRBJ2-2 TRBV30
CASSLWDFGAKNIQYF TRBJ2-4 TRBV19
CSVTGSRNTIYF TRBJ1-3 TRBV29-1
CASSLYSGLQETQYF TRBJ2-5 TRBV7-2
CASSGVSGQVYEQYF TRBJ2-7 TRBV6-4
CASTIPWLGTQYF TRBJ2-5 TRBV28
CASSQDREETQYF TRBJ2-5 TRBV4-2
CSVDRRGDGELFF TRBJ2-2 TRBV29-1
CAWSEQVNEKLFF TRBJ1-4 TRBV30
CASSPGWGRGTDTQYF TRBJ2-3 TRBV7-3
CASSLRRVANTEAFF TRBJ1-1 TRBV11-3
CASSAQGAGGYTF TRBJ1-2 TRBV7-6
CASSPESSYNSPLHF TRBJ1-6 TRBV18
CSARDDSPGEAFF TRBJ1-1 TRBV29-1
CASFQETQYF TRBJ2-5 TRBV18
CSVGEGPLNTEAFF TRBJ1-1 TRBV29-1
CASSEARGRNTEAFF TRBJ1-1 TRBV2
CASSRGGFYGYTF TRBJ1-2 TRBV7-9
CASSSRLGHTGQFNYGYTF TRBJ1-2 TRBV7-2
CASSLGSGDEQFF TRBJ2-1 TRBV7-3
CAWSLLGTGELFF TRBJ2-2 TRBV30
CASSQELAGGSQYF TRBJ2-7 TRBV4-3
CASSVQGANNEQFF TRBJ2-1 TRBV9
CASSSSPGGVSGANVLTF TRBJ2-6 TRBV7-3
CASSLEGTRTGELFF TRBJ2-2 TRBV5-1
CSVHRTDQETQYF TRBJ2-5 TRBV29-1
CASSGQGFEAFF TRBJ1-1 TRBV5-1
CATRDLSLLAKNIQYF TRBJ2-4 TRBV15
CASSSRGLGDQETQYF TRBJ2-5 TRBV7-9
CASSLAASGGLSRETQYF TRBJ2-5 TRBV5-6
CASSLDRGNEQFF TRBJ2-1 TRBV7-2
CASSSPRILAGGASSTDTQYF TRBJ2-3 TRBV9
CASRQGSDYEQYF TRBJ2-7 TRBV2
CASSFTIGVLIQYF TRBJ2-5 TRBV7-2
CASSLGSSYNEQFF TRBJ2-1 TRBV4-3
CASRRTSGYNEQFF TRBJ2-1 TRBV19
CASSGGTGRIYNEQFF TRBJ2-1 TRBV7-2
CASSFALGTSDTDTQYF TRBJ2-3 TRBV5-4
CAWSVSPRGAFF TRBJ1-1 TRBV30
CATSRFYNEQFF TRBJ2-1 TRBV15
CAWAPPVAGAYEQYF TRBJ2-7 TRBV30